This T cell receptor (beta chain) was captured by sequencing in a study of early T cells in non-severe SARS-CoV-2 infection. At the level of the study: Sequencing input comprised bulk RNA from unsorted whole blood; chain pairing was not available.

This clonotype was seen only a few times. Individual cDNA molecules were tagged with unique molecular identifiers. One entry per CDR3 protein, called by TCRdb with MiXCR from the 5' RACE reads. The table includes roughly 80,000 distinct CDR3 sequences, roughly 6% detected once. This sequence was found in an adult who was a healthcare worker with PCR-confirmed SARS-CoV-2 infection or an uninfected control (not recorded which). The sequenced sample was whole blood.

CDR3 nucleotide sequence: TGCAGTGCTAGAGTCCAGGAACGGGCTAATTCACCCCTCCACTTT. Residues: CSARVQERANSPLHF. The V gene is TRBV20-1, the J gene TRBJ1-6; unclear D gene. Trimming took off 1 base at V and 6 bases at J, with 13 bases between the two ends. Germline V gene lookup returns CDR1 DFQATT and CDR2 SNEGSKA (reference sequence). There are 15 residues in the CDR3.